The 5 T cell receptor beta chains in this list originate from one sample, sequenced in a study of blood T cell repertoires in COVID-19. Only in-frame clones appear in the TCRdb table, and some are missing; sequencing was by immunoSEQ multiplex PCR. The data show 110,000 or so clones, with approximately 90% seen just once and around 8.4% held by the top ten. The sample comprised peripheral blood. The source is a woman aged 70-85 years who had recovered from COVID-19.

Here the CDR3 reads CASTLGVVNTEAFF. The CDR3 DNA reads TGTGCCAGCACCCTAGGGGTAGTGAACACTGAAGCTTTCTTT. V gene TRBV21-1 combines with J gene TRBJ1-1; TRBD1 is taken as the D call from the table, unchecked against the DNA. TRBV21-1 is recorded as a pseudogene. This CDR3 spans 14 amino acids.

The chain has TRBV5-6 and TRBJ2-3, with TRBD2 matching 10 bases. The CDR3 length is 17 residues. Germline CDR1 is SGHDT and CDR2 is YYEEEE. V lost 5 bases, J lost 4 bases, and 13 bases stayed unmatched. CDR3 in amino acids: CASRPTPGSGRADTQYF. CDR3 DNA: TGTGCCAGCAGACCGACCCCGGGAAGCGGGAGGGCAGATACGCAGTATTTT.

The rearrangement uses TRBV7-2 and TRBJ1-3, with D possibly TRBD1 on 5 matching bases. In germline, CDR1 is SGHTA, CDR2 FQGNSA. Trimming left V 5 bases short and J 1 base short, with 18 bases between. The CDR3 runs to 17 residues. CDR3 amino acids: CASSLPVTGSSGNTIYF. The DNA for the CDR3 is TGTGCCAGCAGCCTTCCCGTCACAGGATCTTCTGGAAACACCATATATTTT.

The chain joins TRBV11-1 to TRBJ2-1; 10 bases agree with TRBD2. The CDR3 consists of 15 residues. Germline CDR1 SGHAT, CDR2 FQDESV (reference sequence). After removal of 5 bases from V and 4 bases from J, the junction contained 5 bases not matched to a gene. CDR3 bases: TGTGCCAGCAGCGAGACTAGCGGGTTATACAATGAGCAGTTCTTC. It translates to CASSETSGLYNEQFF. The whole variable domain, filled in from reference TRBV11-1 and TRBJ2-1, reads EAEVAQSPRYKITEKSQAVAFWCDPISGHATLYWYRQILGQGPELLVQFQDESVVDDSQLPKDRFSAERLKGVDSTLKIQPAELGDSAMYLCASSETSGLYNEQFFGPGTRLTVL.

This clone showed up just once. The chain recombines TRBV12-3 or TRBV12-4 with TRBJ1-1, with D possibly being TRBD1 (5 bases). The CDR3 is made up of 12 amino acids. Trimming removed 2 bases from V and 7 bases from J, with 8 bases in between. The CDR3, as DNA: TGTGCCAGCAGTTTAAGGGGCTTTGAAGCTTTCTTT. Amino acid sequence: CASSLRGFEAFF.